One sample yielded the 19 T cell receptor beta chains listed below, sequenced in a study of blood T cells in healthy people across ages. Combining a sample-barcoded 5' primer with a J-beta primer mix, a second PCR ran for roughly 6 to 12 cycles. Each CDR3 protein is one row after TCRdb ran MiXCR on the 5' RACE reads. The data contain more than 800,000 distinct CDR3 sequences, more than 35% of them singletons. The sample was blood. These TCRs come from a woman aged 55-69 years in good health.

This clonotype has more than one count but fewer than ten. The CDR3, as DNA: TGCAGCGTGACCGGACAGTACCGGGAGACCCAGTACTTC. It yields the protein CSVTGQYRETQYF. The chain recombines TRBV29-1 with TRBJ2-5; tentatively, D is TRBD1 (6 bases). The CDR3 covers 13 residues. Trimming left V 6 bases short and J 5 bases short, with 16 bases between. Germline-derived CDR1 and CDR2 are SQVTM and ANQGSEA.

This clonotype showed up just a few times. The chain links TRBV4-2 to TRBJ1-1; no firm D call. This CDR3 is 15 amino acids long. The germline V gene has CDR1 LGHNA and CDR2 YNFKEQ. The V and J ends lost 3 bases and 0 bases respectively, with 11 bases between them. The CDR3 reads CASSQSKAMNTEAFF. CDR3 in DNA: TGTGCCAGCAGCCAGTCGAAGGCGATGAACACTGAAGCTTTCTTT.

This clonotype turned up a few times. The chain carries TRBV12-3 or TRBV12-4 and TRBJ1-2, with 12 bases that match TRBD1. The V segment lost 6 bases and the J segment 4 bases; nucleotides outside the gene matches: 9. The CDR3 has 16 amino acids. The CDR3 loop reads CASRRTGTGGGYGYTF. In nucleotides, the CDR3 is TGTGCCAGCAGACGTACCGGGACAGGGGGCGGCTATGGCTACACCTTC.

This clonotype was counted between two and nine times. The rearrangement links TRBV14 to TRBJ1-2; D is ambiguous. The CDR3 runs 13 residues. V lost 4 bases, J lost 2 bases, and 8 bases lay in between. Germline CDR1 SGHDN, CDR2 FVKESK. The CDR3: CASSRKRNYGYTF. The CDR3 DNA sequence: TGTGCCAGCAGCCGGAAACGAAACTATGGCTACACCTTC.

This clonotype was counted a few times. The chain employs TRBV5-1 and TRBJ1-5; 9 positions match TRBD1. Looked up from germline, CDR1 is SGHRS and CDR2 is YFSETQ. The V and J ends lost 0 bases and 7 bases, in that order; junction bases with no gene match: 5. The CDR3 sequence is 15 residues long. The DNA of the CDR3 is TGCGCCAGCAGCTTGGACGGGACAGGGCCGCAGCCCCAGCATTTT. Translation: CASSLDGTGPQPQHF.

The chain employs TRBV20-1 and TRBJ1-5; 7 positions match TRBD1. The CDR3 totals 14 residues. Germline CDR1 DFQATT, CDR2 SNEGSKA (reference sequence). V lost 3 bases to trimming and J lost 4 bases; unmatched junction nucleotides: 6. In DNA, the CDR3 is TGCAGTGCTAGTGGGGGACAGTTTAATCAGCCCCAGCATTTT. Protein product: CSASGGQFNQPQHF.

The chain is built from TRBV28 and TRBJ1-5, with 11 bases matching TRBD1. V trimming: 6 bases; J trimming: 6 bases; junction bases outside the gene matches: 10. This CDR3 region has 16 residues. Germline CDR1 reads MDHEN; CDR2 reads SYDVKM. The CDR3 sequence: CASSRRRTGGGQPQHF. The CDR3 DNA sequence: TGTGCCAGCAGCCGCCGTCGGACAGGGGGCGGTCAGCCCCAGCATTTT. The full variable domain, completed using reference TRBV28 and TRBJ1-5, is DVKVTQSSRYLVKRTGEKVFLECVQDMDHENMFWYRQDPGLGLRLIYFSYDVKMKEKGDIPEGYSVSREKKERFSLILESASTNQTSMYLCASSRRRTGGGQPQHFGDGTRLSIL.

The chain combines TRBV30 with TRBJ1-5; maybe TRBD1 (5 bases). Per germline, CDR1 GTSNPN and CDR2 SVGIG (reference sequence). The CDR3 consists of 14 residues. Between the trimmed V and J ends, which lost 1 base and 0 bases, there was a span of 7 bases. The CDR3 DNA follows: TGTGCCTGGAGTGGGGGCATTAGCAATCAGCCCCAGCATTTT. Translation: CAWSGGISNQPQHF.

In its sample, this clonotype was seen a few times. The CDR3 sequence is CASSYSRHFQETQYF. In nucleotides, the CDR3 is TGTGCCAGCAGTTACTCTCGACACTTTCAAGAGACCCAGTACTTC. This chain uses TRBV6-5 with TRBJ2-5; the D is unclear. Germline CDR1 is MNHEY and CDR2 is SVGAGI. V lost 0 bases and J lost 2, with 10 bases in between. CDR3 size: 15 residues.

V gene TRBV12-3 or TRBV12-4 combines with J gene TRBJ2-1; TRBD2 matches at 10 bases. V shed 5 bases and J 12 bases; nucleotides not matched to a gene: 13. The CDR3 length is 15 residues. The CDR3 nucleotides read TGTGCCAGCAGTCAAGCGGGAGGGCCGGTCGGTGGGCAGTTCTTC. As protein: CASSQAGGPVGGQFF.

The chain has TRBV7-9 and TRBJ2-1; D is unresolved. Germline loops: CDR1 SEHNR, CDR2 FQNEAQ (reference sequence). This CDR3 is built from 14 residues. Trimming pared 4 bases from V and 12 bases from J, leaving 19 bases between. CDR3 sequence (DNA): TGTGCCAGCAGCTCTCGGATGCTCACAGATACGCAGTTCTTC. It specifies CASSSRMLTDTQFF.

This clonotype turned up a few times. The chain is built from TRBV11-2 and TRBJ1-2; D is undetermined. Trimming cost V 0 bases and J 8 bases, with 13 bases left between them. CDR1 is SGHAT, CDR2 FQNNGV, per germline. The length of the CDR3 is 14 residues. The CDR3: CASSLELLWRGYTF. CDR3 coding DNA: TGTGCCAGCAGCTTAGAACTACTGTGGCGGGGCTACACCTTC. The complete variable domain, with remaining parts taken from reference TRBV11-2 and TRBJ1-2, reads EAGVAQSPRYKIIEKRQSVAFWCNPISGHATLYWYQQILGQGPKLLIQFQNNGVVDDSQLPKDRFSAERLKGVDSTLKIQPAKLEDSAVYLCASSLELLWRGYTFGSGTRLTVV.

About this clonotype: This may be a read error: a much more frequent sequence differs by one nucleotide. The chain couples TRBV20-1 to TRBJ2-7; D might be TRBD2 (8 bases). Germline V gives CDR1 DFQATT, CDR2 SNEGSKA (reference sequence). This CDR3 contains 20 residues. The CDR3 is CSARFHPGTSYSGGTYGQYF. CDR3 DNA: TGCAGTGCTAGATTTCACCCTGGGACTAGTTATTCAGGGGGAACCTACGGGCAGTACTTC.

This chain connects TRBV11-2 to TRBJ2-7; D may correspond to TRBD1 or TRBD2 (6 bases each). Germline CDR1 reads SGHAT; CDR2 reads FQNNGV. The CDR3 has 14 amino acids. V was pared by 0 bases and J by 7 bases, with 13 bases between. The CDR3 DNA reads TGTGCCAGCAGCTTAGACCCGGGGGCGAGGGAGCAGTACTTC. This translates into CASSLDPGAREQYF. Full variable domain (outside the CDR3, taken from reference TRBV11-2 and TRBJ2-7): EAGVAQSPRYKIIEKRQSVAFWCNPISGHATLYWYQQILGQGPKLLIQFQNNGVVDDSQLPKDRFSAERLKGVDSTLKIQPAKLEDSAVYLCASSLDPGAREQYFGPGTRLTVT.

The chain recombines TRBV11-2 with TRBJ2-5; tentatively, D is TRBD1 (6 bases). V gave up 5 bases and J gave up 0 bases, with 13 bases separating them. CDR3 length: 15 amino acids. Germline V gene lookup returns CDR1 SGHAT and CDR2 FQNNGV. CDR3: CASSPVGHYQETQYF. The DNA for the CDR3 is TGTGCCAGCAGCCCCGTGGGACACTACCAAGAGACCCAGTACTTC.

The V gene is TRBV10-3, the J gene TRBJ2-3; maybe TRBD2 (5 bases). V was cut by 1 base and J by 1 base, with 9 bases left in between. Germline V gene data show CDR1 as ENHRY and CDR2 as SYGVKD. This CDR3 contains 15 residues. The CDR3 here is CAISEWSAGTDTQYF. The CDR3 nucleotides are TGTGCCATCAGTGAGTGGTCAGCGGGCACAGATACGCAGTATTTT.

The chain uses TRBV20-1 and TRBJ2-1; 9 bases are shared with TRBD2. Germline V lookup: CDR1 DFQATT, CDR2 SNEGSKA (reference sequence). With V trimmed by 0 bases and J by 6 bases, 12 bases remained unmatched. The CDR3 loop spans 17 amino acids. The CDR3 DNA sequence: TGCAGTGCTAGAGACTACTTGACTAGCGGACGGATCAATGAGCAGTTCTTC. Protein product: CSARDYLTSGRINEQFF.

V and J are TRBV30 and TRBJ1-1; D perhaps matches TRBD1 (6 bases). V was pared by 8 bases and J by 7 bases, with 17 bases between. CDR3 length: 12 amino acids. Germline V lookup: CDR1 GTSNPN, CDR2 SVGIG (reference sequence). CDR3 coding DNA: TGTGCCCGCCATCAGGGAGGGGGTGAAGCTTTCTTT. The encoded protein is CARHQGGGEAFF. The complete variable domain, with remaining parts taken from reference TRBV30 and TRBJ1-1, reads SQTIHQWPATLVQPVGSPLSLECTVEGTSNPNLYWYRQAAGRGLQLLFYSVGIGQISSEVPQNLSASRPQDRQFILSSKKLLLSDSGFYLCARHQGGGEAFFGQGTRLTVV.

This clonotype was counted ten times or more. CDR3 nucleotides: TGTGCCAGCAGGTCAGCAATGAGGGAGCAGTACTTC. This sequence encodes CASRSAMREQYF. This sequence joins TRBV28 and TRBJ2-7; D call uncertain. V was trimmed by 6 bases and J by 7 bases, leaving 13 bases between them. CDR1 and CDR2 from the germline V gene are MDHEN and SYDVKM. The CDR3 contains 12 residues. Complete variable domain (other parts from reference TRBV28 and TRBJ2-7): DVKVTQSSRYLVKRTGEKVFLECVQDMDHENMFWYRQDPGLGLRLIYFSYDVKMKEKGDIPEGYSVSREKKERFSLILESASTNQTSMYLCASRSAMREQYFGPGTRLTVT.